Listed below are T cell receptor beta chains from one sample, sequenced in a study of blood T cell repertoires in COVID-19. Repertoires were generated with immunoSEQ multiplex PCR, while TCRdb's copy carries only in-frame clones and drops some. The data show more than 200,000 clones, with about 89% seen just once and 4.1% held by the top ten. Specimen: PBMCs or T cells enriched from blood (not recorded which). These receptors all come from a woman aged 25 to 39 who had recovered from COVID-19. Each CDR3 is given without its conserved first and last residue. Clone size is shown for a subset of rows, as once, few, many or a class of expanded clone.

>TRBV29-1|few|TRBJ2-3
SVKKGVSSTDTQY
>TRBV18|-|TRBJ1-5
ASSPVPGQDQPQH
>TRBV18|-|TRBJ1-2
ASSSGTADGYT
>TRBV3-1/TRBV3-2|many|TRBJ1-4
ASPSEVLF
>TRBV19|-|TRBJ1-1
ASIGSKATGLNTEAF
>TRBV28|-|TRBJ2-2
ASSSTGAAGELF
>TRBV4-3|-|TRBJ2-1
ASSRAPGTGGRDEQF
>TRBV30|-|TRBJ2-7
AWSVGTENYEQY
>TRBV27|-|TRBJ2-2
ASSFWLAGAGELF
>TRBV27|-|TRBJ1-6
ARIPGLDNSPLH
>TRBV7-8|once|TRBJ2-1
ASSLPGQGVRLNEQF
>TRBV7-3|once|TRBJ2-3
ASSATSRSTDTQY
>TRBV6-5|-|TRBJ1-2
ASSYDQRSTGYT
>TRBV28|-|TRBJ1-5
ASSLVWQPQH
>TRBV6-5|-|TRBJ1-3
ASSTGFTGNTIY
>TRBV21-1|-|TRBJ1-2
ASSKCSALGYT
>TRBV7-2|few|TRBJ1-2
ASSLEQPNYGYT
>TRBV30|-|TRBJ1-2
AWWGVTSRDGYT
>TRBV6-1|-|TRBJ1-1
ASSEYGGRVTEAF
>TRBV28|-|TRBJ1-1
AGTKDSMNTEAF
>TRBV7-3|-|TRBJ1-6
ASSTNRGFTSPLH
>TRBV30|once|TRBJ1-1
AWSVTANTEAF
>TRBV19|-|TRBJ2-7
ATAGGGYEQY
>TRBV30|-|TRBJ2-7
AWSGDRGGYEQY
>TRBV28|-|TRBJ1-3
ASSFYASKRTGSGNTIY
>TRBV12-5|-|TRBJ2-2
ASGLDRQGLINTGELF
>TRBV5-1|-|TRBJ2-7
ASSPSGGDYEQY
>TRBV28|-|TRBJ1-2
ASSLRRGDYT
>TRBV10-3|-|TRBJ1-5
AISEGGGNQPQH
>TRBV6-5|-|TRBJ2-7
ASSYPYDPGLDEQY
>TRBV7-9|-|TRBJ2-5
ASSLRGVVQETQY
>TRBV5-5|-|TRBJ2-1
ASSLDRGLNEQF
>TRBV28|-|TRBJ1-1
ASSFRGHWLGEAF
>TRBV5-4|-|TRBJ2-7
ASSLAGTGTYEQY
>TRBV21-1|-|TRBJ1-2
ASSVPPWAYGYT
>TRBV30|-|TRBJ1-6
AWSGGRVSPNSPLH
>TRBV9|few|TRBJ2-1
ASSVSGISYNEQF
>TRBV28|-|TRBJ1-1
ASSLTGGMNTEAF
>TRBV28|-|TRBJ2-1
ASRMTGPTYNEQF
>TRBV5-1|-|TRBJ1-3
ASSSVPGNTIY
>TRBV25-1|-|TRBJ2-7
ASSYSYEQY
>TRBV9|-|TRBJ2-7
ASSPGQGDYEQY
>TRBV6-6|-|TRBJ2-3
ASSPGSGRRTDTQY
>TRBV5-4|-|TRBJ2-7
ASSRIGTDYEQY
>TRBV19|-|TRBJ2-1
ASSIGGTHYNEQF
>TRBV20-1|once|TRBJ2-7
SASGAYDYEQY
>TRBV6-2/TRBV6-3|-|TRBJ2-5
ASSYPSGRTGETQY
>TRBV10-3|-|TRBJ1-2
AINYDAYGYT
>TRBV6-5|-|TRBJ2-7
ASTVGQHSYEQY
>TRBV27|-|TRBJ2-2
ASSLSPSGVTGELF
>TRBV4-3|-|TRBJ2-3
ASSQESLSTDTQY
>TRBV10-3|-|TRBJ1-1
AISDGGKGNTEAF
>TRBV28|-|TRBJ2-5
ASSLGAVETQY
>TRBV4-3|-|TRBJ2-7
ASSQGVSGYEQY
>TRBV29-1|once|TRBJ1-1
SVLRQENTEAF